This record concerns one T cell receptor beta chain sequence. This sample was taken from a study of blood T cell repertoires in COVID-19. The overall study: Acute-phase and convalescent COVID-19 samples originated in the United States, Italy and Spain. Nucleic acid was either cDNA or gDNA, and it came from T cells, B-cell-depleted T cells, or PBMCs.

The CDR3 totals 14 residues. Trimming left V 3 bases short and J 0 bases short, with 9 bases between. The germline V gene has CDR1 SGDLS and CDR2 YYNGEE. Original handling: Estimation of nucleated cell counts relied on the amplification of reference gene primers. Measured with immunoSEQ multiplex PCR; TCRdb has only the in-frame clones, and not every one. That table is the source of V, J and clone size, and D and trimming were worked out from the DNA. The table has approximately 210,000 clones, more than 70% seen once; the top ten hold roughly 6.2%. This chain connects TRBV9 to TRBJ1-1; D is uncertain. This receptor was identified in a woman aged 40 to 50 who had recovered from COVID-19. The sample taken for sequencing was peripheral blood. The CDR3 is CASSEQYMNTEAFF. The CDR3, as DNA: TGTGCCAGCAGCGAACAGTACATGAACACTGAAGCTTTCTTT.